The 13 T cell receptor beta chains below come from one sample, sequenced in a study of T cell responses to AZD1222 COVID-19 vaccine. Profiled with immunoSEQ multiplex PCR; TCRdb holds only in-frame clones, not every one. The table records 100,000 to 130,000 clones, 89% of them present only once. The source material was peripheral blood, sampled on day 0 of MenACWY control vaccination. These TCRs come from an adult in good health.

The V gene is TRBV5-1, the J gene TRBJ1-4, with 8 bases lining up with TRBD1. Germline V gene data show CDR1 as SGHRS and CDR2 as YFSETQ. This CDR3 spans 15 amino acids. Germline trimming cut 4 bases from V and 6 bases from J; bases unmatched to any gene: 8. CDR3 residues: CASSVSGTGDEKLFF. DNA for the CDR3: TGCGCCAGCAGCGTGTCCGGGACAGGAGATGAAAAACTGTTTTTT.

V and J are TRBV27 and TRBJ1-4, with D tentatively TRBD1 (5 bases). With 4 bases removed from V and 7 bases from J, the gap between germline ends came to 13 bases. CDR3 length equals 14 residues. Germline loops: CDR1 MNHEY, CDR2 SMNVEV (reference sequence). The CDR3 sequence: CASSSQGSLEKLFF. As DNA, the CDR3 is TGTGCCAGCAGTTCTCAGGGTAGTCTTGAAAAACTGTTTTTT. Complete variable domain (other parts from reference TRBV27 and TRBJ1-4): EAQVTQNPRYLITVTGKKLTVTCSQNMNHEYMSWYRQDPGLGLRQIYYSMNVEVTDKGDVPEGYKVSRKEKRNFPLILESPSPNQTSLYFCASSSQGSLEKLFFGSGTQLSVL.

This chain uses TRBV6-5 with TRBJ2-7, with 9 positions matching TRBD1. There are 15 residues in the CDR3. V lost 4 bases to trimming and J lost 3 bases; unmatched junction nucleotides: 7. Per the germline V gene, CDR1 is MNHEY and CDR2 is SVGAGI. CDR3 sequence (DNA): TGTGCCAGCAGTTTCGAAAACAGGGGGCTCTACGAGCAGTACTTC. It codes for CASSFENRGLYEQYF.

This chain joins TRBV2 and TRBJ2-6; the D call may be TRBD1 or TRBD2 (6 bases each). The germline CDR1 and CDR2 sequences are SNHLY and FYNNEI. The CDR3 sequence is 15 residues long. The ends were cut back, 5 bases at V and 1 base at J, with 9 bases in the middle. The DNA for the CDR3 is TGTGCCAGCAGTACAGGGAGGTCTGGGGCCAACGTCCTGACTTTC. Protein: CASSTGRSGANVLTF.

V usage is TRBV4-3 and J usage is TRBJ2-7; D unclear. The CDR3 runs 14 residues. Trimming took 1 base from V and 2 from J, leaving 9 bases between them. CDR1 is LGHNA, CDR2 YSLEER, per germline. This CDR3 reads CASSQGRTTYEQYF. The CDR3 coding sequence is TGCGCCAGCAGCCAAGGTCGTACAACCTACGAGCAGTACTTC.

The J gene is TRBJ1-2, the V gene TRBV5-6; D unresolved. The CDR3 sequence is 15 residues long. Trimming shortened V by 2 bases and J by 0 bases, and 11 bases separated the two germline ends. CDR1 SGHDT and CDR2 YYEEEE come from the germline V gene. In DNA form, the CDR3 reads TGTGCCAGCAGCTTTTCATACGGGGCTAACTATGGCTACACCTTC. Translating gives CASSFSYGANYGYTF.

V usage is TRBV2 and J usage is TRBJ2-5, with 10 bases aligning to TRBD2. This CDR3 spans 15 amino acids. Germline V lookup: CDR1 SNHLY, CDR2 FYNNEI. V trimming: 5 bases; J trimming: 4 bases; junction bases outside the gene matches: 7. The CDR3 coding sequence is TGTGCCAGCAGTCATACTAGCGGGGTGGGAGAGACCCAGTACTTC. Encoded protein: CASSHTSGVGETQYF.

This clone has more than one count but fewer than ten. V usage is TRBV6-2 or TRBV6-3 and J usage is TRBJ2-5; tentatively, D is TRBD1 or TRBD2 (5 bases each). The CDR3 has 12 amino acids. Germline V gene lookup returns CDR1 MNHEY and CDR2 SVGEGT. Trimming pared 5 bases from V and 6 bases from J, leaving 10 bases between. DNA of the CDR3: TGTGCCAGCAGTCGGGACCGAAAGACCCAGTACTTC. Its protein product is CASSRDRKTQYF.

The chain links TRBV7-2 to TRBJ1-1; 8 bases are a match to TRBD1. There are 14 residues in the CDR3. Germline CDR1 SGHTA, CDR2 FQGNSA. V trimming: 5 bases; J trimming: 5 bases; junction bases outside the gene matches: 7. CDR3 protein: CASSGQGARTEAFF. The CDR3 region has the DNA TGTGCCAGCAGCGGTCAGGGGGCGAGAACTGAAGCTTTCTTT.

As for this clone: At one end the junction does not follow the germline gene, possibly because of a read error. J is TRBJ1-1 and V is TRBV7-7, with D unresolved. This CDR3 comprises 13 residues. Germline V gene sequence: CDR1 SSHAT, CDR2 FNYEAQ (reference sequence). The CDR3 loop is CASSQNPNTEAFF. The CDR3 nucleotides are TGTGCTAGCAGCCAGAATCCGAACACTGAAGCTTTCTTT.

The chain couples TRBV9 to TRBJ2-2, with D unclear. V lost 6 bases and J 0 bases, leaving 15 bases between the germline ends. The CDR3 consists of 16 residues. Germline V lookup: CDR1 SGDLS, CDR2 YYNGEE. CDR3 residues: CASTLRPLANTGELFF. CDR3 sequence (DNA): TGTGCCAGCACCCTTCGACCACTCGCGAACACCGGGGAGCTGTTTTTT.

The V gene is TRBV4-1, the J gene TRBJ2-7; TRBD1 agrees at 10 bases. CDR1 MGHRA and CDR2 YSYEKL come from the germline V gene. CDR3 length: 15 amino acids. The junction had 5 bases not matched to a gene; V was cut back by 3 bases and J by 3 bases. In DNA, the CDR3 is TGCGCCAGCAGCCACCCGGGACAGGGGTTCTACGAGCAGTACTTC. Its translation is CASSHPGQGFYEQYF.

The chain carries TRBV28 and TRBJ2-7; D gene uncertain. Trimming took 6 bases from V and 0 from J, leaving 3 bases between them. The CDR3 loop spans 11 amino acids. Germline assignment: CDR1 MDHEN and CDR2 SYDVKM. This chain's CDR3 is CASRNSYEQYF. As DNA, the CDR3 is TGTGCCAGCAGAAACTCCTACGAGCAGTACTTC.